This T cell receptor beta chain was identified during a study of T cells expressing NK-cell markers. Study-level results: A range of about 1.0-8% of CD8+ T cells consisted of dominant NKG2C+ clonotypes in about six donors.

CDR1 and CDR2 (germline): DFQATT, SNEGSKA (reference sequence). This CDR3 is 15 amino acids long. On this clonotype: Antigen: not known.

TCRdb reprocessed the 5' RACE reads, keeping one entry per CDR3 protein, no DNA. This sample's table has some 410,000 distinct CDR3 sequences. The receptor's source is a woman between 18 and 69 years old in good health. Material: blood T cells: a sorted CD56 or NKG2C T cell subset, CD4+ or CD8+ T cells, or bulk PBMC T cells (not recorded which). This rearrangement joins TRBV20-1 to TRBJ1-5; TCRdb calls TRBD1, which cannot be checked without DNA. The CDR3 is CSARGGDRSNQPQHF.